The clone carrying this TCR beta chain was observed at least ten times. What it binds is unknown. The read comes to an end 3 residues before the CDR3 does, leaving the germline J gene to fill in the end. The source of the sample is a study of T cell clonality in common variable immunodeficiency. Produced via immunoSEQ multiplex PCR; TCRdb's table is partial and in-frame only. The sample contains 40,000 or so clones, none of them singletons. Notes on the study in general: Compared with healthy controls, CVID subjects showed increased TCRbeta clonality, mostly in about a third.

The CDR3 is 13 amino acids. Germline V gene lookup returns CDR1 GTSNPN and CDR2 SVGIG (reference sequence). V was clipped by 2 bases and J by 5 bases, with 12 bases between them. This sequence joins TRBV30 and TRBJ1-1; weak D call: TRBD1 (5 bases). This TCR was sampled from a person aged 18 to 70 in good health. The sample taken for sequencing was peripheral blood mononuclear cells. The CDR3 loop is CAWSPGQGTEAFF. Incomplete CDR3 DNA: TGTGCCTGGAGTCCAGGGCAAGGAACTGAA.